This T cell receptor beta chain was documented in a study of cytomegalovirus exposure and HLA in healthy donors. General study results and limits: What TCR beta sequences reportedly achieved was accurate prediction of HLA-A and HLA-B alleles in most subjects. In vitro experiments confirmed that a few CMV-associated chains were specific for CMV antigens. Sequencing depth across donors, presence/absence analyses assumed, was roughly uniform.

This clone was observed a single time. Its target is not known. The PCR made use of 60 Vbeta and 13 Jbeta primers. TCRdb keeps only in-frame clones here, not all; method: immunoSEQ multiplex PCR. In the table there are under 200,000 clones, around 80% of which are singletons. From germline, CDR1 is SGHDN and CDR2 FVKESK. Unmatched junction bases numbered 5, after V lost 4 bases and J lost 2 bases. The CDR3 is 15 amino acids. The sequence was collected from a young man in good health and CMV-seronegative. The chain couples TRBV14 to TRBJ2-1, with 7 bases aligning to TRBD1. What was sequenced was PBMCs. The CDR3 nucleotides are TGTGCCAGCAGCCCGAGGACAGGTCCCTACAATGAGCAGTTCTTC. This sequence encodes CASSPRTGPYNEQFF. Complete variable domain (other parts from reference TRBV14 and TRBJ2-1): EAGVTQFPSHSVIEKGQTVTLRCDPISGHDNLYWYRRVMGKEIKFLLHFVKESKQDESGMPNNRFLAERTGGTYSTLKVQPAELEDSGVYFCASSPRTGPYNEQFFGPGTRLTVL.